The source of this T cell receptor beta chain is a study of PD-1 blockade in classical Hodgkin lymphoma. General study findings and limits: Possible causes of repertoire differences, disease activity or prior therapy, remain undefined.

The table came from immunoSEQ multiplex PCR; TCRdb's copy has only in-frame clones and leaves some out. Here the sample spans 20,000 to 25,000 clones, 94% being singletons. Trimming stripped 2 bases from V and 2 bases from J, with 15 bases between. CDR3 size: 16 residues. CDR1 and CDR2 from the germline V gene are MNHNY and SVGAGI (reference sequence). Comment on this clone: Antigen specificity is unknown.

Time point here: newly diagnosed, previously untreated cHL patient sample. Sequences were obtained from peripheral blood mononuclear cells (PBMCs). The sequence came from a human donor with classical Hodgkin lymphoma. The chain uses TRBV6-6 and TRBJ1-1; no reliable D call. For the CDR3, the DNA is TGTGCCAGCAGTTACAGCCCGGATAACCTCAACACTGAAGCTTTCTTT. Translation gives CASSYSPDNLNTEAFF.